Listed here is a single T cell receptor beta chain. Its antigen is currently unknown. This sample was included in a study of cytomegalovirus exposure and HLA in healthy donors. Study results and limitations: Immune exposure information comprised only CMV serostatus.

The CDR3 sequence is 17 residues long. Germline V gene lookup returns CDR1 MGHRA and CDR2 YSYEKL. Germline trimming cut 2 bases from V and 0 bases from J; bases unmatched to any gene: 8. Primers included in the PCR were 60 Vbeta and 13 Jbeta primers. Per the original methods: Unique TCR beta chains numbered about 80 million in a later analysis, with around 11 million shared. Measured with immunoSEQ multiplex PCR; TCRdb has only the in-frame clones, and not every one. Clone size and the V and J calls come from that table; the DNA yielded D and trimming. This table holds 200,000 or so clones, 65% to 80% found once.

Material for sequencing was PBMCs. The sequence derives from a man aged 50-59 years in good health and CMV-seronegative. This chain connects TRBV4-1 to TRBJ2-7; TRBD2 aligns across 9 bases. In DNA form, the CDR3 reads TGCGCCAGCAGCCAACCCGTGCGGGAGGGGCCCTCCTACGAGCAGTACTTC. This translates into CASSQPVREGPSYEQYF.